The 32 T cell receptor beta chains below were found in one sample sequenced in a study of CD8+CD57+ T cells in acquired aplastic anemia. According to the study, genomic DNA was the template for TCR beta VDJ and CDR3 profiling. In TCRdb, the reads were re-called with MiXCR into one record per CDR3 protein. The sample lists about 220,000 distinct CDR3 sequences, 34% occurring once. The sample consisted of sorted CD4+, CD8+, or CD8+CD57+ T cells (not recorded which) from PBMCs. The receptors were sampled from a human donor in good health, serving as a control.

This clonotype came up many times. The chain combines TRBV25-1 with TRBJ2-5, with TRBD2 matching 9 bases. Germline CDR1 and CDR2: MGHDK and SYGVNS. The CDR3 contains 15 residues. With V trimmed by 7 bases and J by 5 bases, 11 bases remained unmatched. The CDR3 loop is CASTYSGLAWETQYF. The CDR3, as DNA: TGTGCCAGCACATACTCGGGACTAGCATGGGAGACCCAGTACTTC.

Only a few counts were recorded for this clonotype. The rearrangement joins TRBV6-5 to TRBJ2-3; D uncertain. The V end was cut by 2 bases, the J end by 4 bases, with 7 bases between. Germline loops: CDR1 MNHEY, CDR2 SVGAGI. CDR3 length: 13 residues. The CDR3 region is CASSYRASDTQYF. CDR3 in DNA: TGTGCCAGCAGTTACAGGGCGTCAGATACGCAGTATTTT.

As DNA, the CDR3 is TGTGCCAGCTCAGACAGTCTATACTCTGGAAACACCATATATTTT. It specifies CASSDSLYSGNTIYF. This chain joins TRBV18 and TRBJ1-3; maybe TRBD1 (5 bases). The V end was cut by 5 bases, the J end by 0 bases, with 11 bases between. The CDR3 covers 15 residues. Looked up from germline, CDR1 is KGHSH and CDR2 is LQKENI.

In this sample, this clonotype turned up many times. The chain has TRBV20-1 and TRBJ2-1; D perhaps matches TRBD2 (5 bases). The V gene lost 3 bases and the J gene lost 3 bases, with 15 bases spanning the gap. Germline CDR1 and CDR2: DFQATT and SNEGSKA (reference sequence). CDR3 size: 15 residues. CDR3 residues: CSARAPLADYNEQFF. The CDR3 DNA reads TGCAGTGCTAGGGCCCCCCTAGCAGACTACAATGAGCAGTTCTTC.

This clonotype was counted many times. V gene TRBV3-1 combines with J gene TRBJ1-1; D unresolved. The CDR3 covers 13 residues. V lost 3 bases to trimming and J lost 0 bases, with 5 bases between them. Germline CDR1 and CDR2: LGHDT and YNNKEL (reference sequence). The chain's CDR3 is CASSQFLNTEAFF. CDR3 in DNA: TGTGCCAGCAGCCAGTTTCTGAACACTGAAGCTTTCTTT. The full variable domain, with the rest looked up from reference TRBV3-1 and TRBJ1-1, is DTAVSQTPKYLVTQMGNDKSIKCEQNLGHDTMYWYKQDSKKFLKIMFSYNNKELIINETVPNRFSPKSPDKAHLNLHINSLELGDSAVYFCASSQFLNTEAFFGQGTRLTVV.

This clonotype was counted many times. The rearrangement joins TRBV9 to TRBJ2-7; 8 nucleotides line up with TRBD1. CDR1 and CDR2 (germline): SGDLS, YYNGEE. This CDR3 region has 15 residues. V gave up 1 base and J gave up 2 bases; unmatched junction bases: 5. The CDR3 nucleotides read TGTGCCAGCAGCGTATCTACAGGGGGGACCTACGAGCAGTACTTC. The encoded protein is CASSVSTGGTYEQYF.

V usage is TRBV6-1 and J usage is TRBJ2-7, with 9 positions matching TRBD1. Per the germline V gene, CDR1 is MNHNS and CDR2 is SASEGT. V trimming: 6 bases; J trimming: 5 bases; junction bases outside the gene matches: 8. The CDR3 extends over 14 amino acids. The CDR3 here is CASRNRGLVDEQYF. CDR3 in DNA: TGTGCCAGCAGGAACAGGGGGCTTGTCGACGAGCAGTACTTC.

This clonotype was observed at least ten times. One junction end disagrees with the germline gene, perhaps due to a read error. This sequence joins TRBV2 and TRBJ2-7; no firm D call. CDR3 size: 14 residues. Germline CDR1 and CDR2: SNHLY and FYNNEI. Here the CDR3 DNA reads TGTGCCAGCAGTGAAGTGTTAGCCTCCTTCGAGCAGTACTTC. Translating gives CASSEVLASFEQYF.

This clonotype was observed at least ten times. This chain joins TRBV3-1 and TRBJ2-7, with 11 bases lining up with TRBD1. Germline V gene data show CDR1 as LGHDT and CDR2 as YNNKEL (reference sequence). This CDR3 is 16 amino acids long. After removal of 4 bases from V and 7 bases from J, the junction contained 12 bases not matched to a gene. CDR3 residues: CASSPNRGQGAREQYF. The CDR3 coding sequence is TGTGCCAGCAGCCCCAACCGTGGACAGGGGGCGCGAGAGCAGTACTTC.

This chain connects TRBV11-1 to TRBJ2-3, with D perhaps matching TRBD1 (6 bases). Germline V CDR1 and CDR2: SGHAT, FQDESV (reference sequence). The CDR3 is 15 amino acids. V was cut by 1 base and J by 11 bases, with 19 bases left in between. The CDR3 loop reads CASSLGRGSQAEQYF. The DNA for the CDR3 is TGTGCCAGCAGCTTAGGAAGGGGGTCCCAAGCAGAGCAGTATTTT.

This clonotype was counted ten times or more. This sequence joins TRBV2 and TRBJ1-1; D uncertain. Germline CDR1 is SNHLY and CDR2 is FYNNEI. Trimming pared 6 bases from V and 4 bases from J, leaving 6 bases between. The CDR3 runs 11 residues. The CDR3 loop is CASRVGTEAFF. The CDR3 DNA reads TGTGCCAGCAGGGTTGGCACTGAAGCTTTCTTT. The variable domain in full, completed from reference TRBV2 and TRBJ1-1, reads EPEVTQTPSHQVTQMGQEVILRCVPISNHLYFYWYRQILGQKVEFLVSFYNNEISEKSEIFDDQFSVERPDGSNFTLKIRSTKLEDSAMYFCASRVGTEAFFGQGTRLTVV.

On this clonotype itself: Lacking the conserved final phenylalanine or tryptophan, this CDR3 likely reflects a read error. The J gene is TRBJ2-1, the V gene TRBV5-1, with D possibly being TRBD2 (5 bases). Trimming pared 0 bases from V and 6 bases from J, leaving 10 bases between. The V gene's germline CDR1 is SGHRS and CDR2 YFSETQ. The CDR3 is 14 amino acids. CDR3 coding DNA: TGCGCCAGCAGCTTGGGAGGGCGATTCAATGAGCAGTTCCTC. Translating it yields CASSLGGRFNEQFL.

DNA for the CDR3: TGTGCCAGCAGCCGATACTCAGGGGTCGGGACTGAAGCTTTCTTT. It specifies CASSRYSGVGTEAFF. The chain links TRBV7-8 to TRBJ1-1; tentatively, D is TRBD1 (6 bases). Trimming stripped 5 bases from V and 5 bases from J, with 18 bases between. CDR3 length equals 15 residues. The germline V gene encodes CDR1 SGHVS and CDR2 FQNEAQ.

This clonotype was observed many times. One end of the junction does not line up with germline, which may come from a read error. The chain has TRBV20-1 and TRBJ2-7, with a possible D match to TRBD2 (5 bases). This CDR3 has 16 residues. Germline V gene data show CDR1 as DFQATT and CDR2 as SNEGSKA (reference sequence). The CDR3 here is CSARDSKAGRLYEQYF. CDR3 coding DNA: TGCAGTGCCAGAGACTCAAAGGCGGGCCGACTCTACGAGCAGTACTTC.

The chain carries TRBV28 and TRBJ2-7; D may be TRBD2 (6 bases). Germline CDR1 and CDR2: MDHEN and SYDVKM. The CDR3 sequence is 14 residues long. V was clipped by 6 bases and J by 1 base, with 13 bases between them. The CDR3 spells CASRTRGFSYEQYF. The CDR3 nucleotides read TGTGCCAGCAGGACTCGGGGGTTTTCCTACGAGCAGTACTTC.

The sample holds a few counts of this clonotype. The CDR3 loop is CSASFPGRNTEAFF. The CDR3, as DNA: TGCAGTGCTAGTTTCCCAGGGCGGAACACTGAAGCTTTCTTT. The chain employs TRBV20-1 and TRBJ1-1; TRBD1 is a possible D gene (5 bases). In germline, CDR1 is DFQATT, CDR2 SNEGSKA (reference sequence). The CDR3 contains 14 residues. V was trimmed by 3 bases and J by 1 base, leaving 12 bases between them.

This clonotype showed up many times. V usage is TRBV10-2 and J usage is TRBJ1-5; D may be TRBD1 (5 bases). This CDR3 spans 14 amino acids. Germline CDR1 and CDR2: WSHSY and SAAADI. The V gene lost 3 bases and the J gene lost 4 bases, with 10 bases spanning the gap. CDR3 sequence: CASSESDRNQPQHF. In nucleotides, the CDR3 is TGCGCCAGCAGTGAATCAGACAGAAATCAGCCCCAGCATTTT.

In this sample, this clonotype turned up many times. CDR3: CASSVRDRETQYF. DNA for the CDR3: TGTGCCAGCAGTGTCCGGGACAGAGAGACCCAGTACTTC. The chain joins TRBV2 to TRBJ2-5; 7 bases are a match to TRBD1. Trimming removed 4 bases from V and 4 bases from J; junction bases left unmatched: 3. The CDR3 is 13 residues long. The V gene's germline CDR1 is SNHLY and CDR2 FYNNEI.

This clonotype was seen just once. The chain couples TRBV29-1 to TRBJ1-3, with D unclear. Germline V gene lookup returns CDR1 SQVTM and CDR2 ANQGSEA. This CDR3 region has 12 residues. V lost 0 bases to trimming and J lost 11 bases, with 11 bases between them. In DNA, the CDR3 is TGCAGCGTTGAAGAATCTCCTACGTCCATATATTTT. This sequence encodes CSVEESPTSIYF.

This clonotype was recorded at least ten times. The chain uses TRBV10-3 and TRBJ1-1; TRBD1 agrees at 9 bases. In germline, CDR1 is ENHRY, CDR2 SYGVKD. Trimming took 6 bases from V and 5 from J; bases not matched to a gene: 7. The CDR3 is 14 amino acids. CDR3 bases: TGTGCCATCAGATTACAGGGGGCCGAAACTGAAGCTTTCTTT. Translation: CAIRLQGAETEAFF.

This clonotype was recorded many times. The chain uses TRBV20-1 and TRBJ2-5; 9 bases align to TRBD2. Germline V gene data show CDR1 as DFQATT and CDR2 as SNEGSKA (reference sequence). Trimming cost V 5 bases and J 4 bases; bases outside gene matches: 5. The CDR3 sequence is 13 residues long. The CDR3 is CSAPGGLAETQYF. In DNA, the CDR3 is TGCAGTGCTCCGGGGGGACTAGCAGAGACCCAGTACTTC.

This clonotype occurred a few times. This CDR3 reads CASSLSLAEQETQYF. CDR3 coding DNA: TGTGCCAGCAGCTTGTCACTAGCAGAGCAAGAGACCCAGTACTTC. The V gene is TRBV5-8, the J gene TRBJ2-5, with D possibly matching TRBD2 (6 bases). CDR1 SGHTS and CDR2 YDEGEE come from the germline V gene. Trimming took off 1 base at V and 2 bases at J, with 12 bases between the two ends. The CDR3 consists of 15 residues.

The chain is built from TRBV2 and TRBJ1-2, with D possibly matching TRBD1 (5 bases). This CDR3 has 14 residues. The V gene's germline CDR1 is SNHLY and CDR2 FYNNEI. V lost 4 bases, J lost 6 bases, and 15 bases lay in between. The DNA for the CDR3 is TGTGCCAGCAGTGTCGGGGGGGGAAGAGATGGCTACACCTTC. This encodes CASSVGGGRDGYTF.

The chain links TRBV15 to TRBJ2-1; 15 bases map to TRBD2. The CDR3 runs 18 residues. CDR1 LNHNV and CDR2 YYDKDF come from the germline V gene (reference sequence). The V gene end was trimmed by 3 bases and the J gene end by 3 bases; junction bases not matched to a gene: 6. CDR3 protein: CATSSGLAGGPYYNEQFF. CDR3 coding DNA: TGTGCCACCAGCAGCGGACTAGCGGGGGGGCCGTACTACAATGAGCAGTTCTTC.

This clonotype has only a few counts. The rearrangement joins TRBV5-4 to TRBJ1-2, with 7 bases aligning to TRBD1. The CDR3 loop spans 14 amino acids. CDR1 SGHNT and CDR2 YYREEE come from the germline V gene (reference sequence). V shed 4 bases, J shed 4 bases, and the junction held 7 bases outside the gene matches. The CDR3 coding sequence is TGTGCCAGCAGCCCGCAGGGGGGCCTCTATGGCTACACCTTC. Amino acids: CASSPQGGLYGYTF.

CDR3 loop: CASSESTFFGQGSSYEQYF. The CDR3 nucleotides read TGCGCCAGCAGTGAGTCGACATTTTTTGGACAGGGGAGCTCCTACGAGCAGTACTTC. The rearrangement joins TRBV10-2 to TRBJ2-5; 9 positions match TRBD1. The DNA matches TRBJ2-7 better at its end, which makes the J call doubtful. This CDR3 is built from 19 residues. Germline V gives CDR1 WSHSY, CDR2 SAAADI.

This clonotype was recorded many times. The CDR3 protein is CASSPLAPGRDVDGYTF. Written as DNA, the CDR3 is TGTGCCAGCAGCCCCCTAGCCCCGGGCAGGGATGTTGATGGCTACACCTTC. The chain joins TRBV7-9 to TRBJ1-2; tentative D call: TRBD1 (5 bases). This CDR3 is built from 17 residues. V lost 5 bases and J 6 bases, leaving 25 bases between the germline ends. Per the germline V gene, CDR1 is SEHNR and CDR2 is FQNEAQ (reference sequence).

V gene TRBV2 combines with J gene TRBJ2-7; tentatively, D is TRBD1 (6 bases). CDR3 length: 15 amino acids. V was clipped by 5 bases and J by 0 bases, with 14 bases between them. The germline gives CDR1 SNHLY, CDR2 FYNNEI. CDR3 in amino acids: CASSPGHRFSYEQYV. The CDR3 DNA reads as TGTGCCAGCAGTCCGGGACATCGGTTCTCCTACGAGCAGTACGTC.

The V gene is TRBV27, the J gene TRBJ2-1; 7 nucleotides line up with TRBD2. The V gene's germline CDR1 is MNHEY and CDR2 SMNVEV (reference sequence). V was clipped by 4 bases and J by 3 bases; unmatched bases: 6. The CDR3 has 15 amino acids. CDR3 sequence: CASSSGREYYNEQFF. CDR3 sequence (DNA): TGTGCCAGCAGTTCCGGGCGGGAGTACTACAATGAGCAGTTCTTC.

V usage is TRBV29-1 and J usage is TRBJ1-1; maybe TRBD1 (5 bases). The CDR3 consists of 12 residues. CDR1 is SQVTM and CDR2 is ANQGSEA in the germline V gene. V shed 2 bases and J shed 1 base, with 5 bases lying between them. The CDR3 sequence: CSVETGNTEAFF. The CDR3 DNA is TGCAGCGTTGAAACAGGGAACACTGAAGCTTTCTTT.

CDR3 nucleotide sequence: TGTGCCAGCAGCCCCCTGGGGGTGGACAGGGCCGGTTTCAATGAGCAGTTCTTC. Residues: CASSPLGVDRAGFNEQFF. This rearrangement joins TRBV11-1 to TRBJ2-1, with TRBD1 matching 8 bases. Germline CDR1 and CDR2: SGHAT and FQDESV (reference sequence). The V gene end was trimmed by 5 bases and the J gene end by 6 bases; junction bases not matched to a gene: 18. CDR3 length: 18 amino acids.

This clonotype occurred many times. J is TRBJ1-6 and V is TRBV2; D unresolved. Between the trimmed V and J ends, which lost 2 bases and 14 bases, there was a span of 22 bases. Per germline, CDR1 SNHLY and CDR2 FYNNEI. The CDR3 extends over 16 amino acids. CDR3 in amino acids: CASSELTRSKILTLHF. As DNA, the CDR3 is TGTGCCAGCAGTGAACTTACCCGGAGCAAAATTCTGACCCTCCACTTT.